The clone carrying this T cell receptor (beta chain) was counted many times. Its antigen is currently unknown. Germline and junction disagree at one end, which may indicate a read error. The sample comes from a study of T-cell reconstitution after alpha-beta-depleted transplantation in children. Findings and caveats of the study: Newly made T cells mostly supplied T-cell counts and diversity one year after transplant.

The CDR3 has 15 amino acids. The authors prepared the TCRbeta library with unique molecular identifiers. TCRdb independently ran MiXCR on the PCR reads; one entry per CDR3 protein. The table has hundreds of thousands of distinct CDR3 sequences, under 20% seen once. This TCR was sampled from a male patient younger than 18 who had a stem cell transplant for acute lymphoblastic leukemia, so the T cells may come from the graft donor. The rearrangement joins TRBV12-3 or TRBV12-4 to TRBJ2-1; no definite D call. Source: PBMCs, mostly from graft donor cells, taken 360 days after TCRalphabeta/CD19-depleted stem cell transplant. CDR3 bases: TGTGCCAGCAGCTTAGTGCGCCGCGTCGGCAATGAGCAGTTCTTC. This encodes CASSLVRRVGNEQFF.